These T cell receptor beta chains were read from a single sample in a study of vaccination effects on CD4 cells after COVID-19. Antigen specificity for these receptors is unknown. Libraries were prepared by immunoSEQ multiplex PCR; TCRdb keeps only in-frame clonotypes and omits some of them. The top ten hold roughly 9.2% of the sample, which has approximately 30,000 clones, approximately 65% seen once. This specimen consisted of CD4+ T cells from PBMCs cultured without peptide, obtained before COVID-19 vaccination. These receptor sequences come from a human donor who received a COVID-19 vaccine. The CDR3 runs from the conserved cysteine through the conserved F or W. D genes are given only for firm matches. Only some rows state a clone size, as once, few, many or a class for expanded clones.

TRBJ2-1	medium-sized	TRBD2	TRBV6-4	TGTGCCAGCAGGCCTTTGACTAGCGGGATCCGAGATGGCTCCTACAATGAGCAGTTCTTC	CASRPLTSGIRDGSYNEQFF
TRBJ2-2	-	-	TRBV9	TGTGCCAGCAGCGTAGCTACGAGCACCGGGGAGCTGTTTTTT	CASSVATSTGELFF
TRBJ1-5	-	-	TRBV19	TGTGCCAGTAGTACTCGTGGGGATCTAGTGAGTCGCCAGCCCCAGCATTTT	CASSTRGDLVSRQPQHF
TRBJ1-3	-	TRBD1	TRBV6-1	TGTGCCAGCAGTGAAAGGGACAGGGGAACCACCATATATTTT	CASSERDRGTTIYF
TRBJ2-4	-	TRBD2	TRBV10-3	TGTGCCATCAGCCGGGGGAGGGATGGTCAAAACATTCAGTACTTC	CAISRGRDGQNIQYF
TRBJ2-5	-	-	TRBV11-2	TGTGCCAGCAGCCCCGGGGCTACCCTCCGGGAGACCCAGTACTTC	CASSPGATLRETQYF
TRBJ1-6	-	TRBD1	TRBV11-2	TGTGCCAGCAGCCACGACAGGGTCTATAATTCACCCCTCCACTTT	CASSHDRVYNSPLHF
TRBJ2-7	-	-	TRBV3-1/TRBV3-2	TGTGCCAGCAGCCAAGATTCCGCTAGGTCCTACGAGCAGTACTTC	CASSQDSARSYEQYF
TRBJ2-7	-	TRBD2	TRBV6-6	TGTGCCAGCCGTCCCGGGGGACTAGCGGAAAGGAGCTCCTACGAGCAGTACTTC	CASRPGGLAERSSYEQYF
TRBJ2-5	-	TRBD2	TRBV6-5	TGTGCCAGCAGGGGGAGCGGGGGGGAGACCCAGTACTTC	CASRGSGGETQYF
TRBJ2-7	-	-	TRBV11-3	TGTGCCAGCAGCCCGTGGTTCCCCTCCTACGAGCAGTACTTC	CASSPWFPSYEQYF
TRBJ1-5	-	TRBD1	TRBV2	TGTGCCAGCAGTATACAGGGGTTGAGCAATCAGCCCCAGCATTTT	CASSIQGLSNQPQHF
TRBJ2-1	few	-	TRBV7-9	TGTGCCAGCAGCTTAGTACGGCAGGGTGAGCAGTTCTTC	CASSLVRQGEQFF
TRBJ1-1	-	TRBD1	TRBV13	TGTGCCACACAAAAGTGGGGACAGGGCTTCAGTGAAGCTTTCTTT	CATQKWGQGFSEAFF
TRBJ1-5	-	-	TRBV21-1	TGTGCCAGCAGCAAAGTAAGCGCGTACCAGCCCCAGCATTTT	CASSKVSAYQPQHF
TRBJ2-1	-	TRBD2	TRBV4-1	TGCGCCAGCAGCCAAGATCCAGCGGGAGAGGGATACAATGAGCAGTTCTTC	CASSQDPAGEGYNEQFF
TRBJ2-7	once	-	TRBV29-1	TGCAGCGTTGATCCAGGGACCTACGAGCAGTACTTC	CSVDPGTYEQYF
TRBJ2-3	-	-	TRBV7-9	TGTGCCAGCAGCTTAGCGCAAAGGGGAAATACGCAGTATTTT	CASSLAQRGNTQYF
TRBJ2-3	-	-	TRBV10-3	TGTGCCATCACTGCCACTAGCACAGATACGCAGTATTTT	CAITATSTDTQYF
TRBJ2-3	-	TRBD2	TRBV5-1	TGCGCCAGCAGCTTGTCCCCCGGGGGGACGAATACGCAGTATTTT	CASSLSPGGTNTQYF
TRBJ1-1	-	-	TRBV7-9	TGTGCCAGTCCGGGGGCCTCATCGGAAGATAACACTGAAGCTTTCTTT	CASPGASSEDNTEAFF
TRBJ1-1	-	-	TRBV2	TGTGCCAGCAGTGGACGGTCGGACACTGAAGCTTTCTTT	CASSGRSDTEAFF
TRBJ1-5	-	-	TRBV28	TGTGCCAGCAGTGCGCCCGGCCGCACGGCGGACAATCAGCCCCAGCATTTT	CASSAPGRTADNQPQHF
TRBJ2-7	few	-	TRBV9	TGTGCCAGCAGCCCGGCTATCAGGAGCTCCTACGAGCAGTACTTC	CASSPAIRSSYEQYF
TRBJ2-1	once	TRBD2	TRBV19	TGTGCCAGTAGTAGACTAGCGGGCCTCTACAATGAGCAGTTCTTC	CASSRLAGLYNEQFF
TRBJ2-1	once	-	TRBV6-5	TGTGCCAGCAGTTACAGGGCTAAAAATGAGCAGTTCTTC	CASSYRAKNEQFF
TRBJ1-2	-	-	TRBV6-5	TGTGCCAGCACCGCCCAGGTTGATGGCTACACCTTC	CASTAQVDGYTF
TRBJ2-2	-	TRBD1	TRBV7-6	TGTGCCAGCAGCCTCTTTAAAACCGGGACAGTGAACACCGGGGAGCTGTTTTTT	CASSLFKTGTVNTGELFF
TRBJ2-2	-	TRBD2	TRBV5-1	TGCGCCAGCAGCTTGGCTAGCGGGTTTTCCGGGGAGCTGTTTTTT	CASSLASGFSGELFF
TRBJ1-6	-	TRBD1	TRBV11-1	TGTGCCAGCAGCCCGAGGACAGGCTATAATTCACCCCTCCACTTT	CASSPRTGYNSPLHF
TRBJ2-3	-	TRBD2	TRBV4-1	TGCGCCAGCAGCCGACGGAAACTAGCGGGAGGGCCCGAAACAGATACGCAGTATTTT	CASSRRKLAGGPETDTQYF
TRBJ1-1	-	-	TRBV2	TGTGCCAGCAGATGGTCATTTACGGACACTGAAGCTTTCTTT	CASRWSFTDTEAFF
TRBJ2-5	-	TRBD1	TRBV3-1/TRBV3-2	TGTGCCAGCAGCCACGCTGCCGGGACAGGCCAAGAGACCCAGTACTTC	CASSHAAGTGQETQYF
TRBJ1-5	few	-	TRBV27	TGTGCCAGCAGTGCTAGAGGGGATCAGCCCCAGCATTTT	CASSARGDQPQHF
TRBJ2-6	-	-	TRBV5-4	TGTGCCAGCAACCGGGGGGCCTCTGGGGCCAACGTCCTGACTTTC	CASNRGASGANVLTF
TRBJ1-4	once	-	TRBV5-1	TGCGCCAGCAGCTTGGACAGATCTAATGAAAAACTGTTTTTT	CASSLDRSNEKLFF
TRBJ2-1	once	TRBD2	TRBV5-1	TGCGCCAGCAGCCCGGGACTAGCGGGACCCTACAATGAGCAGTTCTTC	CASSPGLAGPYNEQFF
TRBJ1-5	-	-	TRBV19	TGTGCCAGTAGTATTTGGGGCTGGAGCAATCAGCCCCAGCATTTT	CASSIWGWSNQPQHF
TRBJ2-7	-	-	TRBV3-1/TRBV3-2	TGTGCCAGCAGCCTACAGGGAGCCCCTGTCTTC	CASSLQGAPVF
TRBJ1-3	-	TRBD1	TRBV7-8	TGTGCCAGCAGCTTAGGACAGGGGGCTACAAACACCATATATTTT	CASSLGQGATNTIYF
TRBJ2-2	once	TRBD1	TRBV3-1/TRBV3-2	TGTGCCAGCAGCCAAGATTACAGGACAGGGTACACCGGGGAGCTGTTTTTT	CASSQDYRTGYTGELFF
TRBJ2-1	-	TRBD2	TRBV5-1	TGCGCCAGCAGCCCTAGCGGGTTTTCCTACAATGAGCAGTTCTTC	CASSPSGFSYNEQFF
TRBJ1-1	-	-	TRBV11-2	TGTGCCAGCAGCAGGGTAGAGACAGCGAACACTGAAGCTTTCTTT	CASSRVETANTEAFF
TRBJ2-7	-	-	TRBV28	TGTGCCAGCAGTACCCAGAGCTCCTACGAGCAGTACTTC	CASSTQSSYEQYF
TRBJ2-2	few	-	TRBV19	TGTGCCAGTAGTTTGGGGGCGCGCACCGGGGAGCTGTTTTTT	CASSLGARTGELFF